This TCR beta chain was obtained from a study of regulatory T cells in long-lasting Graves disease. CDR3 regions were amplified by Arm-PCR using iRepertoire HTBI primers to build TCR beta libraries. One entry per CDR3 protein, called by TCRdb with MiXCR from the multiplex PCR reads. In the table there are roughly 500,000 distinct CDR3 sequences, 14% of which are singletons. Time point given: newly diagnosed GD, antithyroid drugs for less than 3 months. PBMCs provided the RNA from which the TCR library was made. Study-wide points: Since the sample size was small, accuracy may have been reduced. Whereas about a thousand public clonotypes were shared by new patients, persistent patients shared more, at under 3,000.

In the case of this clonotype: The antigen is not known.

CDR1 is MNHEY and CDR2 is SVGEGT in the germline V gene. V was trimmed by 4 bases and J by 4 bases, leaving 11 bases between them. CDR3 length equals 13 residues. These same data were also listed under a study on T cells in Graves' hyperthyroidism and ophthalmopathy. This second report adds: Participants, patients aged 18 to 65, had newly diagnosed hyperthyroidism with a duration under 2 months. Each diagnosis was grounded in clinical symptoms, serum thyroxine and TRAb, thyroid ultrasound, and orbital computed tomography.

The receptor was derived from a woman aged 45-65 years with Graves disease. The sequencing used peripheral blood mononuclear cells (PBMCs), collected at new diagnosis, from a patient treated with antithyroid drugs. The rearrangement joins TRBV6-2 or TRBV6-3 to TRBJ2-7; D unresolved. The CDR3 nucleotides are TGTGCCAGCAGTTCCTCCGACCGATACGAGCAGTACTTC. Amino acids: CASSSSDRYEQYF.